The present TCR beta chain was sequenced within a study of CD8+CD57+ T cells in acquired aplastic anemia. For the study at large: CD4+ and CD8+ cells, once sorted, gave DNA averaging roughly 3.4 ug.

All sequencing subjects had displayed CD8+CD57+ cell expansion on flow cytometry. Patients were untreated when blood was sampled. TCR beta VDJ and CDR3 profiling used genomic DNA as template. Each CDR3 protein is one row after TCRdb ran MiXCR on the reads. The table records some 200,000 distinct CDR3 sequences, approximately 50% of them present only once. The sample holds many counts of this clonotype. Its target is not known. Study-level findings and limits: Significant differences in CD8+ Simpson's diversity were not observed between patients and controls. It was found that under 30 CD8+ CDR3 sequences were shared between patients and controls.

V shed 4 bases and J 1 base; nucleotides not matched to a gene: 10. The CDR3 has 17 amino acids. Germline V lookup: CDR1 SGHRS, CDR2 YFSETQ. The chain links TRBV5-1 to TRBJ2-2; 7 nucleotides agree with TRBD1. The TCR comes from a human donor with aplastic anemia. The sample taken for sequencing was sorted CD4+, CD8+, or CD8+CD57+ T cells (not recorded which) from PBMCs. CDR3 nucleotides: TGCGCCAGCAGCGCCCGGGACAGCTTCAAGAACACCGGGGAGCTGTTTTTT. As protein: CASSARDSFKNTGELFF.